This T cell receptor beta chain was obtained from a study of T cell repertoires in ileal Crohn's disease. Overall study context: Patients had a median 7.9-year disease duration, and roughly 38% were active smokers. Thiopurines (approximately 10) or anti-TNF agents (more than 17) were given postoperatively to about half. Surgery for a complication: stricturing in about 60%, penetrating in 39%. Study conclusions and caveats: High-frequency clones were more common in sorted CD8 than CD4 cells.

About this clone itself: The antigen is not known.

Profiled with immunoSEQ multiplex PCR; TCRdb holds only in-frame clones, not every one. The sample lists some 27,000 clones; about four fifths were seen once. The source of this sequence is an adult with Crohn's disease. Sequencing was done on a sample of ileal tissue.

The CDR3 nucleotides are TGCAGCGTTCGAGGGACTAGCGGGAGTCGCGGCTACAATGAGCAGTTCTTC. As protein: CSVRGTSGSRGYNEQFF. The chain links TRBV29-1 to TRBJ2-1; 14 bases are a match to TRBD2. Trimming at V came to 5 bases and at J to 3 bases, leaving 9 bases not matched to a gene. Germline V lookup: CDR1 SQVTM, CDR2 ANQGSEA. The CDR3 has 17 amino acids.